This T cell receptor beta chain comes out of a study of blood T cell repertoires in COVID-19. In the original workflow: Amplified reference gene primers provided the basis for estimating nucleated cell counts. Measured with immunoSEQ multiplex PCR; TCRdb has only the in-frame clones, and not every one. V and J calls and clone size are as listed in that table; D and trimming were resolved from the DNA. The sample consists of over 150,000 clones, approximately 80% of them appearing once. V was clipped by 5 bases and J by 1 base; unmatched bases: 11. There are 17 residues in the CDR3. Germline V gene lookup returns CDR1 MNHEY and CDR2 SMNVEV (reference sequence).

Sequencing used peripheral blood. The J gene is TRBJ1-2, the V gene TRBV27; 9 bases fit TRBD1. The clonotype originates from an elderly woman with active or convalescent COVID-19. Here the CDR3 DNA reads TGTGCCAGCAGTCCTACAGGGGGCCGGCATGGTAACTATGGCTACACCTTC. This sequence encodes CASSPTGGRHGNYGYTF.